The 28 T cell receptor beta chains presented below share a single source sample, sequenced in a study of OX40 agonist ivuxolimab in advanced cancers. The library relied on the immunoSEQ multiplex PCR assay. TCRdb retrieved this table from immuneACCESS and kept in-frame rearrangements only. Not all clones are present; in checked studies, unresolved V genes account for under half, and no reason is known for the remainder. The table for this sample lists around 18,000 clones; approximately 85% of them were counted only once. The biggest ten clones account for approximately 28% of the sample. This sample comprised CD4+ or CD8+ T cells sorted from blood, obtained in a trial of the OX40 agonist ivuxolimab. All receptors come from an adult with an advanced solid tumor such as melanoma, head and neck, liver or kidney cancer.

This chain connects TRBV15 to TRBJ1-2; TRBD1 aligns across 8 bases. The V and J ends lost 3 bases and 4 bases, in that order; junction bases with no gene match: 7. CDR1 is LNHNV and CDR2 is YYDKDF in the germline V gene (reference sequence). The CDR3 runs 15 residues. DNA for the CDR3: TGTGCCACCAGCAGGACAACGACAGGGGTCTATGGCTACACCTTC. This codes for CATSRTTTGVYGYTF. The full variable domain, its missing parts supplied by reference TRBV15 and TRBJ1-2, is DAMVIQNPRYQVTQFGKPVTLSCSQTLNHNVMYWYQQKSSQAPKLLFHYYDKDFNNEADTPDNFQSRRPNTSFCFLDIRSPGLGDTAMYLCATSRTTTGVYGYTFGSGTRLTVV.

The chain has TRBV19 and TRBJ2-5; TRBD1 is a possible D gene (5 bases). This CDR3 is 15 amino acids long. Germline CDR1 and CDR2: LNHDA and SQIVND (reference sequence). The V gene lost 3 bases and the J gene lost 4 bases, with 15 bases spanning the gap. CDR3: CASSIPGFKAETQYF. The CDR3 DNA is TGTGCCAGTAGTATTCCAGGGTTTAAAGCAGAGACCCAGTACTTC.

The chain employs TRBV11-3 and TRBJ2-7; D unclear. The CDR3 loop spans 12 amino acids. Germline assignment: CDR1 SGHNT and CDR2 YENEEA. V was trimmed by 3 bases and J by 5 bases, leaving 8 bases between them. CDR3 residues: CASSLGSHEQYF. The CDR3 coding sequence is TGTGCCAGCAGCTTGGGATCTCACGAGCAGTACTTC.

The CDR3 DNA reads TGTGCCAGCAGTCTCGGGACAAACTACAATGAGCAGTTCTTC. This gives the protein CASSLGTNYNEQFF. The J gene is TRBJ2-1, the V gene TRBV2; maybe TRBD1 (6 bases). CDR1 is SNHLY and CDR2 is FYNNEI in the germline V gene. The CDR3 contains 14 residues. V lost 5 bases to trimming and J lost 3 bases, with 11 bases between them.

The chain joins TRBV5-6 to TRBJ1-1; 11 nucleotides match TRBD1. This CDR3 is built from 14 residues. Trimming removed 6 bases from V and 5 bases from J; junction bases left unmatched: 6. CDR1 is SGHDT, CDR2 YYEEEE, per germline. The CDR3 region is CASIGQGARTEAFF. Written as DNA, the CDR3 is TGTGCCAGCATCGGACAGGGGGCACGGACTGAAGCTTTCTTT.

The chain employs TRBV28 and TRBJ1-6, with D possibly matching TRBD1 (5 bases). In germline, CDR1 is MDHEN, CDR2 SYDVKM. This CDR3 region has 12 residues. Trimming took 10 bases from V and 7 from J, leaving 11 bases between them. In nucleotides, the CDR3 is TGTGCCACCCGGGAGGGGAATTCACCCCTCCACTTT. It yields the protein CATREGNSPLHF.

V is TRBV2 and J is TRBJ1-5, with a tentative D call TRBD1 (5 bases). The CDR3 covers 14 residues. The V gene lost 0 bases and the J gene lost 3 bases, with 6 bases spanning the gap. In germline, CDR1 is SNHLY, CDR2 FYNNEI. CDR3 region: CASSEARVNQPQHF. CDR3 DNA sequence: TGTGCCAGCAGTGAAGCCAGGGTCAATCAGCCCCAGCATTTT.

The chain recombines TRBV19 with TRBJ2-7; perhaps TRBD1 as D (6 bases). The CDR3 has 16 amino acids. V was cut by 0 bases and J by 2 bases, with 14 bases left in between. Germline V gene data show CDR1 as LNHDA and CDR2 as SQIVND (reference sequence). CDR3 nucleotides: TGTGCCAGTAGTATAGATCCCTGGGCAGGGGCCTACGAGCAGTACTTC. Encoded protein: CASSIDPWAGAYEQYF.

The CDR3 reads CASQGLAEIRAGELFF. The CDR3 nucleotides read TGTGCCAGCCAAGGACTAGCGGAGATCAGGGCCGGGGAGCTGTTTTTT. The rearrangement uses TRBV28 and TRBJ2-2; 10 nucleotides match TRBD2. This CDR3 has 16 amino acids. V shed 8 bases, J shed 6 bases, and the junction held 12 bases outside the gene matches. Germline values: CDR1 MDHEN, CDR2 SYDVKM.

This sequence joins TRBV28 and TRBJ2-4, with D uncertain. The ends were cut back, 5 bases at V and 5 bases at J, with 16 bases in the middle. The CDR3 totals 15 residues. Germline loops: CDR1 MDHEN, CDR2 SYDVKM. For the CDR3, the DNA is TGTGCCAGCAGTACCGTTAGGGCCAACCAAAACATTCAGTACTTC. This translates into CASSTVRANQNIQYF.

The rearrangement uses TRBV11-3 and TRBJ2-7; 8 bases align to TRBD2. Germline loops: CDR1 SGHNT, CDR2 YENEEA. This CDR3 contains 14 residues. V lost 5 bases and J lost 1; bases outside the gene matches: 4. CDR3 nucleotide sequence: TGTGCCAGCAGCCTAGCGGGTCCTTCCTACGAGCAGTACTTC. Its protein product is CASSLAGPSYEQYF.

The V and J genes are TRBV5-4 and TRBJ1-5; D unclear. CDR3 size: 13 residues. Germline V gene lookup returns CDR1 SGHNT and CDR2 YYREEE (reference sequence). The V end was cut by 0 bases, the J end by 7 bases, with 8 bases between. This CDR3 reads CASSLEGKQPQHF. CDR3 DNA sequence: TGTGCCAGCAGCTTGGAGGGAAAGCAGCCCCAGCATTTT.

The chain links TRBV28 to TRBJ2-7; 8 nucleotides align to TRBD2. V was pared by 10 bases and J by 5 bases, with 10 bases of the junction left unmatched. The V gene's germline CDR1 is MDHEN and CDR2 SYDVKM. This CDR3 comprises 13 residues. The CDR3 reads CATTISGTNEQYF. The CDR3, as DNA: TGTGCCACGACTATTAGCGGGACGAACGAGCAGTACTTC. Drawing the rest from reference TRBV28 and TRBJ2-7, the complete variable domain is DVKVTQSSRYLVKRTGEKVFLECVQDMDHENMFWYRQDPGLGLRLIYFSYDVKMKEKGDIPEGYSVSREKKERFSLILESASTNQTSMYLCATTISGTNEQYFGPGTRLTVT.

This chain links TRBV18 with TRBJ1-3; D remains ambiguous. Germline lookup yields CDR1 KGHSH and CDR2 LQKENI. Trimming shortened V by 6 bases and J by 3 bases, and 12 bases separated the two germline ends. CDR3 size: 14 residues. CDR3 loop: CASSNSADGNTIYF. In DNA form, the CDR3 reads TGTGCCAGCTCGAACTCGGCGGATGGAAACACCATATATTTT.

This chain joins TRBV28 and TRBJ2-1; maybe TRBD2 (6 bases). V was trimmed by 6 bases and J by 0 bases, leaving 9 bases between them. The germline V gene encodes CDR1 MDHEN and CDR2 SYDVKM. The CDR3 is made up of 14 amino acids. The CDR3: CASRAGSSYNEQFF. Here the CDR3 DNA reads TGTGCCAGCAGAGCGGGCAGCTCCTACAATGAGCAGTTCTTC.

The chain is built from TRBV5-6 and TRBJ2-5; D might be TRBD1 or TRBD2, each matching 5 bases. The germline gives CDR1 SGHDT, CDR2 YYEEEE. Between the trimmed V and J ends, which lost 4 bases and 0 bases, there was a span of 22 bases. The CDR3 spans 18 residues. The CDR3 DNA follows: TGTGCCAGCAGCATGGAGGTTATCAGGGTGGTCGACCAAGAGACCCAGTACTTC. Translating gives CASSMEVIRVVDQETQYF.

The CDR3 spells CASSLITADSRGLYLQETQYF. DNA of the CDR3: TGTGCCAGCAGTTTAATAACAGCCGACAGCAGGGGACTTTATTTACAAGAGACCCAGTACTTC. The chain employs TRBV28 and TRBJ2-5; perhaps D is TRBD1 or TRBD2 (6 bases each). Trimming stripped 2 bases from V and 2 bases from J, with 30 bases between. This CDR3 is 21 amino acids long. Germline-derived CDR1 and CDR2 are MDHEN and SYDVKM.

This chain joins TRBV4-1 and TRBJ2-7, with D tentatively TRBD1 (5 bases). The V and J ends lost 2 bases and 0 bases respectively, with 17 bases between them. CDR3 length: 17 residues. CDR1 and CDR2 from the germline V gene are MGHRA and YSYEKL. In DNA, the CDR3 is TGCGCCAGCAGCCAATGGCGTGGGGCGGAGACCTCCTACGAGCAGTACTTC. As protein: CASSQWRGAETSYEQYF.

The CDR3 nucleotides are TGTGCCAGCAGCGACAGGGGTGGTGGCTACACCTTC. This codes for CASSDRGGGYTF. This rearrangement joins TRBV9 to TRBJ1-2; 7 nucleotides align to TRBD1. V was clipped by 3 bases and J by 7 bases; unmatched bases: 3. CDR1 and CDR2 (germline): SGDLS, YYNGEE. This CDR3 is 12 amino acids long.

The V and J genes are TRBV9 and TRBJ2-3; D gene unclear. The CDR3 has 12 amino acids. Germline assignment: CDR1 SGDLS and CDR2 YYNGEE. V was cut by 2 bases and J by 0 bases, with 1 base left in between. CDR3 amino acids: CASSVSTDTQYF. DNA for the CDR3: TGTGCCAGCAGCGTTAGCACAGATACGCAGTATTTT.

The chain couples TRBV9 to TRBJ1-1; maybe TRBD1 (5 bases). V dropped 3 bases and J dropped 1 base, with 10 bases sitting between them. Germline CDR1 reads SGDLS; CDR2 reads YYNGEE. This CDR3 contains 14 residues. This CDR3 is CASSAGDRNTEAFF. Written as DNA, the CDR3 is TGTGCCAGCAGCGCGGGGGATAGGAACACTGAAGCTTTCTTT.

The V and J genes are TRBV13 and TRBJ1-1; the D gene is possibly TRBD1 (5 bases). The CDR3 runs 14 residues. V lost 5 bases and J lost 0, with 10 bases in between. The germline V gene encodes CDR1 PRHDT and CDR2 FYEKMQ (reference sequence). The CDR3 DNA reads TGTGCCAGCAGCCTGCGGGGCCTGAACACTGAAGCTTTCTTT. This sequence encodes CASSLRGLNTEAFF.

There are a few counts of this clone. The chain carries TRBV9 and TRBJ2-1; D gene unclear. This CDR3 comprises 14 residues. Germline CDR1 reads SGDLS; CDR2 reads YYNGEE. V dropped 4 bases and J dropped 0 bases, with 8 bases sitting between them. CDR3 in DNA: TGTGCCAGCAGCTTTTCAGACTCCTACAATGAGCAGTTCTTC. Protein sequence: CASSFSDSYNEQFF.

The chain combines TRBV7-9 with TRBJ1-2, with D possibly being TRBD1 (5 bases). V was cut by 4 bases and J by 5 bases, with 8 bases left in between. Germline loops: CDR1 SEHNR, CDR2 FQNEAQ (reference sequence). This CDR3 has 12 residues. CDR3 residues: CASSSGEYGYTF. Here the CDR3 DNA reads TGTGCCAGCAGCTCGGGGGAGTATGGCTACACCTTC.

CDR3 nucleotide sequence: TGTGCCAGCAGCTTAACCGCGGGAGCTGCAACTAATGAAAAACTGTTTTTT. Encoded protein: CASSLTAGAATNEKLFF. The chain has TRBV7-6 and TRBJ1-4; no definite D call. Trimming left V 2 bases short and J 0 bases short, with 13 bases between. CDR3 size: 17 residues. Looked up from germline, CDR1 is SGHVS and CDR2 is FNYEAQ.

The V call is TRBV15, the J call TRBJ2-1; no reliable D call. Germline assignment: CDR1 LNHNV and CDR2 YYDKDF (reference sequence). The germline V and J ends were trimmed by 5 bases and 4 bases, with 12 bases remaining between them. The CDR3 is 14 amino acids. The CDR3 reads CATSLLTRYNEQFF. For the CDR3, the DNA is TGTGCCACCAGCCTCCTGACTCGGTACAATGAGCAGTTCTTC.

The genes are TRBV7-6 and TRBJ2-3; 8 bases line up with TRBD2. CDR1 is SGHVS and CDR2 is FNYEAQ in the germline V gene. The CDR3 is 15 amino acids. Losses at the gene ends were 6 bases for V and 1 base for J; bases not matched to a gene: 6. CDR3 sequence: CASRLSGSRTDTQYF. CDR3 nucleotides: TGTGCCAGCAGACTCAGCGGGAGTCGCACAGATACGCAGTATTTT.

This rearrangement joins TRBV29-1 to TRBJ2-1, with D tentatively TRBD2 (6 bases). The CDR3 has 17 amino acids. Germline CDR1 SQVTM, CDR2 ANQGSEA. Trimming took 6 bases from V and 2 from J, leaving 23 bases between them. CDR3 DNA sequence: TGCAGCGTCCTTCCGAAGAGGGGAGGCGGGGCCTACAATGAGCAGTTCTTC. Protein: CSVLPKRGGGAYNEQFF.